This TCR beta chain appears in the sequencing data of a study of patients and donors after allogeneic stem cell transplantation. This CDR3 contains 16 residues. Germline CDR1 MNHNY, CDR2 SVGAGI (reference sequence). J lost 4 bases, V lost 4 bases, and 12 bases had no gene match. TCRdb reprocessed the RT-PCR reads with MiXCR, giving one entry per CDR3 protein. The data show 84,000 or so distinct CDR3 sequences, around 49% seen once. This clonotype was counted between two and nine times. This receptor was obtained from a human donor who was either an allogeneic HSCT recipient or a stem cell or donor lymphocyte infusion donor (not recorded which). It is not recorded whose cells these are; they may come from a transplant donor. The chain links TRBV6-6 to TRBJ1-2, with TRBD1 matching over 7 bases. The sequenced material came from blood, either unsorted or a sorted T cell fraction (not recorded which). This CDR3 is CASSSRQGDSRYGYTF. The CDR3, as DNA: TGTGCCAGCAGTTCGAGACAGGGCGATTCGCGCTATGGCTACACCTTC.